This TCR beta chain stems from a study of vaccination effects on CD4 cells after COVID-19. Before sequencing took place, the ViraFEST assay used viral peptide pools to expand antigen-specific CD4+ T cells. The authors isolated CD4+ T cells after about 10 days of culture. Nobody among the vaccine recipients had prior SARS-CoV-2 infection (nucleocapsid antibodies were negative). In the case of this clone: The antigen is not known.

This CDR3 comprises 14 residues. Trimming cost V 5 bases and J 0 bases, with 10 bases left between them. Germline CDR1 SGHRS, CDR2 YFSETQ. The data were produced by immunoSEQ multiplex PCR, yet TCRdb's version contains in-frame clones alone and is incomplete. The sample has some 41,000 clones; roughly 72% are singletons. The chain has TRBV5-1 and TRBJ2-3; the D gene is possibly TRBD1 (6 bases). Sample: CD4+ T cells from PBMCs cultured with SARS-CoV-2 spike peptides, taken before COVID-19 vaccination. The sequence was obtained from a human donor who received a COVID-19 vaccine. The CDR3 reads CASRGGPSTDTQYF. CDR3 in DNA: TGCGCCAGCAGAGGGGGACCTAGCACAGATACGCAGTATTTT.